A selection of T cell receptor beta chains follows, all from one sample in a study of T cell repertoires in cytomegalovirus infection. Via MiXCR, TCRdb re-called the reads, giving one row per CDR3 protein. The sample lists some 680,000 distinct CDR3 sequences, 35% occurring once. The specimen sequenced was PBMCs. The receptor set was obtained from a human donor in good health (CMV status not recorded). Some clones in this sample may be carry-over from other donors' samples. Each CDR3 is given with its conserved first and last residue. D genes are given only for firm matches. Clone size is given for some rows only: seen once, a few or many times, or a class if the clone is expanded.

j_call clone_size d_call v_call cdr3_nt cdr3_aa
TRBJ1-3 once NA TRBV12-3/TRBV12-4 TGTGCCAGCACCTTGGGGGTTTCTGGAAACACCATATATTTT CASTLGVSGNTIYF
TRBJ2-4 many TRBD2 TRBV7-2 TGTGCCAGCAGCTCCTTGACTAGCTCAAACATTCAGTACTTC CASSSLTSSNIQYF
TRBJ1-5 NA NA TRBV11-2 TGTGCCAGCAGCTCCAAACGCCCTGTTGAGGGGAGCAATCAGCCCCAGCATTTT CASSSKRPVEGSNQPQHF
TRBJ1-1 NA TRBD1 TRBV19 TGTGCCATTAGTATAGGAGGGGGCGTGAACACTGAAGCTTTCTTT CAISIGGGVNTEAFF
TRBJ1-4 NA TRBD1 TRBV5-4 TGTGCCAGCAGCGACCAGGGGGGGGATGAAAAACTGTTTTTT CASSDQGGDEKLFF
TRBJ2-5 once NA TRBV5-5 TGTGCCAGCAGCTTGATCCAGGCTCGACTCCAAGAGACCCAGTACTTC CASSLIQARLQETQYF
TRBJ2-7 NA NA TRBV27 TGTGCCAGCAGTTTACTTAAGACGGACCTCTACGAGCAGTACTTC CASSLLKTDLYEQYF
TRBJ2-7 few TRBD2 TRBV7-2 TGTGCCAGCAGCTCTCTTAGCGGGAGTAGCTCCTACGAGCAGTACTTC CASSSLSGSSSYEQYF
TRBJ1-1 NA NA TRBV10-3 TGTGCCATCAGTGAGGGGGGACACACTGAAGCTTTCTTT CAISEGGHTEAFF
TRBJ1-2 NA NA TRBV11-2 TGTGCCAGCAGCTTAGCTGTACAGGGAAATGGCTACACCTTC CASSLAVQGNGYTF
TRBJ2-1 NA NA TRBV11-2 TGTGCCAGCAACCGGGATGGGCTAGCTAACAATGAGCAGTTCTTC CASNRDGLANNEQFF
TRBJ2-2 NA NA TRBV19 TGTGCCACCAACGTTGGGGACACCGGGGAGCTTTTTTTT CATNVGDTGELFF
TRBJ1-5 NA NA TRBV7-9 TGTGCCAGCAGCCGGGATCTTAGGGATCAGCCCCAGCATTTT CASSRDLRDQPQHF
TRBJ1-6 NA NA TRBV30 TGTGCCTGGAGTGTACCGAGCTCCTATAATTCACCCCTCCACTTT CAWSVPSSYNSPLHF
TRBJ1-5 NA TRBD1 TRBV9 TGTGCCAGAAGCGTAGGAGGGGGCGGTCAGCCCCAGCATTTT CARSVGGGGQPQHF
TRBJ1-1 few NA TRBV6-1 TGTGCCAGCAGCCCCTCTAAATTCGGGGTCACTGAAGCTTTCTTT CASSPSKFGVTEAFF
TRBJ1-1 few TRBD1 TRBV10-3 TGTGCCATCAGTGAGTCGGGGACAGGTGACACTGAAGCTTTCTTT CAISESGTGDTEAFF
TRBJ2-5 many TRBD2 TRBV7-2 TGTGCCAGCAGCTTAATACTAGCGGGGGGACAAGAGACCCAGTACTTC CASSLILAGGQETQYF
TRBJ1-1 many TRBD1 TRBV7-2 TGTGCCAGCAGCTTAGTAGGGGGCGCGACCACTGAAGCTTTCTTT CASSLVGGATTEAFF
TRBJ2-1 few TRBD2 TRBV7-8 TGTGCCAGCAGCGTAGCGGGGGGGCCTAGGTATGAGCAGTTCTTC CASSVAGGPRYEQFF
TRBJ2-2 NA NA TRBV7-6 TGTGCCAGCAGATACGAGACGGGGTCCGGGGAGCTGTTTTTT CASRYETGSGELFF
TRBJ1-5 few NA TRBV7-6 TGTGCCAGCAGCCCCGGACCGTCCAATCAGCCCCAGCATTTT CASSPGPSNQPQHF
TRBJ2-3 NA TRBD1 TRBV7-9 TGTGCCAGCAGCTTACTTCCGGGACAGGAGCGTACAGATACGCAGTATTTT CASSLLPGQERTDTQYF
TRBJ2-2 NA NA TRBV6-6 TGTGCCAGCAGTCATGGGGCCGGGGAGCTGTTTTTT CASSHGAGELFF
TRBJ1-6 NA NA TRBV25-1 TGTGCCAGCAGTGAATCGTCCGGTGCCAATTCACCCCTCCACTTT CASSESSGANSPLHF
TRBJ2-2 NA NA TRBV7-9 TGTGCCAGCAGCGTACAGGGAAGGGTCACCGGGGAGCTGTTTTTT CASSVQGRVTGELFF
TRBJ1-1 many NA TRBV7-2 TGTGCCAGCAGCCGGCGTCAGGTGAACACTGAAGCTTTCTTT CASSRRQVNTEAFF
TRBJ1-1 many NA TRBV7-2 TGTGCCAGCAGCCCGTTGGGGAACACTGAAGCTTTCTTT CASSPLGNTEAFF
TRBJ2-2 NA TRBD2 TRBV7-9 TGTGCCAGCAGCCCTCGGACTAGCGGGTTTACCGGGGAGCTGTTTTTT CASSPRTSGFTGELFF
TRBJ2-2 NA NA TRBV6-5 TGTGCCAGCAGCTACTCACAGAACACCGGGGAGCTGTTTTTT CASSYSQNTGELFF
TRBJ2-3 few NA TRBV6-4 TGTGCCAGCAGTGAGCGTCTAACAGGATTCAATTACACAGATACGCAGTATTTT CASSERLTGFNYTDTQYF
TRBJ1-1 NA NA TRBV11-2 TGTGCCAGCAGCGGGAGGTACCCAAACACTGAAGCTTTCTTT CASSGRYPNTEAFF
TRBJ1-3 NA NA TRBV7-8 TGTGCCAGCAGCGACTTGGGTGGAAACACCATATATTTT CASSDLGGNTIYF
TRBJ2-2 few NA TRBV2 TGTGCCAGCATCCAGGAGAGAGAGAGCGGGGAGCTGTTTTTT CASIQERESGELFF
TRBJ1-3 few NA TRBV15 TGTGCCACCAGCAGAGATGCCACAAGAGGAAACACCATATATTTT CATSRDATRGNTIYF
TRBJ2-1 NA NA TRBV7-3 TGTGCCAGCAGCGAAGACGGCTACCATGAGAAGTTCTTC CASSEDGYHEKFF
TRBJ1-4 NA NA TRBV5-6 TGTGCCAGCAGCTTTCGCCAGGCCAATGAAAAACTGTTTTTT CASSFRQANEKLFF
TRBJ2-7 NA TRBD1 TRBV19 TGTGCCAGTAGTAAGTCCGGGACAGGGGCGTTCCACGAGCAGTACTTC CASSKSGTGAFHEQYF
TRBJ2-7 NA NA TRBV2 TGTGCCAGCAGTACTAATTCGGGGCACTCCTACGAGCAGTACTTC CASSTNSGHSYEQYF
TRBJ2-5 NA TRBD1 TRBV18 TGTGCCAGCTCATCACAGGGGGTAGGAGAGACCCAGTACTTC CASSSQGVGETQYF
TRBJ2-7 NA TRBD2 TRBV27 TGTGCCAGCAGTCCTATCATAGGCCCGGGGGGTTCCTACGAGCAGTACTTC CASSPIIGPGGSYEQYF
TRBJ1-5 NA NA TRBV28 TGTTCCAGCAGCGTAATCGGGGCAGTGGAAGGGTCCCATCATTTT CSSSVIGAVEGSHHF
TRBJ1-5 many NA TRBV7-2 TGTGCCAGCAGCTTAGGTGGGGGCACGGCTCAGCCCCAGCATTTT CASSLGGGTAQPQHF
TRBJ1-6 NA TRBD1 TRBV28 TGTGCCAGCATGACAGGGTATAATTCACCCCTCCACTTT CASMTGYNSPLHF
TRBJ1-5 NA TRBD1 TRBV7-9 TGTGCCAGCAGCCGATCAGGGGGCCGCAATCAGCCCCAGCATTTT CASSRSGGRNQPQHF
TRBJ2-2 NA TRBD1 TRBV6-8 TGTGCCAGCAGACCCACAGGGGGCTCGACCGGGGAGCTGTTTTTT CASRPTGGSTGELFF
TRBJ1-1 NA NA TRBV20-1 TGCAGTGCTAGCTCGACCGACACTGAAGCTTTCTTT CSASSTDTEAFF
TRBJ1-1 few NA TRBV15 TGTGCCACCAGCAGAGGAATCCTAGCAGATCCGGGGACTGAAGCTTTCTTT CATSRGILADPGTEAFF
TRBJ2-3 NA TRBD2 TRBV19 TGTGCCAGTAGTGGGGGACTAGGCAAGACAGATACGCAGTATTTT CASSGGLGKTDTQYF
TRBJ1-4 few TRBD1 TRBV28 TGTGCCAGCGGGGACAGTTATAATGAAAAACTGTTTTTT CASGDSYNEKLFF
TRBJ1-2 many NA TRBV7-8 TGTGCCAGCTCGTTATCAGCGGCCAGTCGGACTAACTATGGCTACACCTTC CASSLSAASRTNYGYTF
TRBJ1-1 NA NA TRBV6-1 TGTGCCAGCAAACTAAAAGCCGGGGACACTGAAGCTTTCTTT CASKLKAGDTEAFF
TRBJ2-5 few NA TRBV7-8 TGTGCCAGCGCCGAAAGTGAGGGGGACCTACAAGAGACCCAGTACTTC CASAESEGDLQETQYF